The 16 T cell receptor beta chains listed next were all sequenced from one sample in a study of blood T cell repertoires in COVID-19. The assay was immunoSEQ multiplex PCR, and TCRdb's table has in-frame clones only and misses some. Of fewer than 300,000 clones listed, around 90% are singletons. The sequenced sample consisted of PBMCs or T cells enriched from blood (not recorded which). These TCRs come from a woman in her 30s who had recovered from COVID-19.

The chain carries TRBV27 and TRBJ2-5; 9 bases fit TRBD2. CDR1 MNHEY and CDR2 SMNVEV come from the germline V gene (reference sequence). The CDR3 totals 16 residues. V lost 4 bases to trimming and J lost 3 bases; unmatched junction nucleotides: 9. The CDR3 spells CASSSARTSAKETQYF. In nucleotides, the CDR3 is TGTGCCAGCAGTTCCGCTAGGACTAGCGCTAAAGAGACCCAGTACTTC.

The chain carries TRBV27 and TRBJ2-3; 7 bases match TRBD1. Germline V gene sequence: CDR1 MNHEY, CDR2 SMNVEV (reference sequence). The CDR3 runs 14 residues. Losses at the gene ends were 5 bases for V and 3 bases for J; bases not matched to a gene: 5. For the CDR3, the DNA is TGTGCCAGCAGTACTCGACAGGGAACAGATACGCAGTATTTT. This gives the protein CASSTRQGTDTQYF.

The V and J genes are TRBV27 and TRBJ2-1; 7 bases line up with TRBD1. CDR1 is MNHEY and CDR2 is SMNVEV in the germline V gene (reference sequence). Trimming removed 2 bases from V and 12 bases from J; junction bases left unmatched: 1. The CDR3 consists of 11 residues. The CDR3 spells CASSLRGPQFF. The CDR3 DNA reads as TGTGCCAGCAGTTTAAGGGGGCCGCAGTTCTTC.

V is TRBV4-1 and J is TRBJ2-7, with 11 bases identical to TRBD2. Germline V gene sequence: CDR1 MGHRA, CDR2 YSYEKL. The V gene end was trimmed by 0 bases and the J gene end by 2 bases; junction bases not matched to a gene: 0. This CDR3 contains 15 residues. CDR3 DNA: TGCGCCAGCAGCCAAGAGACTAGCGGGACCTACGAGCAGTACTTC. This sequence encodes CASSQETSGTYEQYF.

The CDR3 DNA follows: TGTGCCAGCAGTTTGTGGCAGAATGGCTACACCTTC. Protein product: CASSLWQNGYTF. The chain couples TRBV12-3 or TRBV12-4 to TRBJ1-2, with D uncertain. This CDR3 has 12 amino acids. V dropped 3 bases and J dropped 6 bases, with 8 bases sitting between them.

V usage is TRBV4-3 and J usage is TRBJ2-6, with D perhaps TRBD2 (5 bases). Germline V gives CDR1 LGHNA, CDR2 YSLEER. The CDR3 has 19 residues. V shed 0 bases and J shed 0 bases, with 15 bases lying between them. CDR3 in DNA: TGCGCCAGCAGCCAAGATTTCGGGCGGGTCGACTCTGGGGCCAACGTCCTGACTTTC. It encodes CASSQDFGRVDSGANVLTF.

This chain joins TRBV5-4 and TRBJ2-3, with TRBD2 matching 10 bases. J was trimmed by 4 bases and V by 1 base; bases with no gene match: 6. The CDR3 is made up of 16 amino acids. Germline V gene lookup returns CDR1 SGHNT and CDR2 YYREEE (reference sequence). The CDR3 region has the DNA TGTGCCAGCAGCTTGCAAGCGGGAGGGCCCTCAGATACGCAGTATTTT. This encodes CASSLQAGGPSDTQYF.

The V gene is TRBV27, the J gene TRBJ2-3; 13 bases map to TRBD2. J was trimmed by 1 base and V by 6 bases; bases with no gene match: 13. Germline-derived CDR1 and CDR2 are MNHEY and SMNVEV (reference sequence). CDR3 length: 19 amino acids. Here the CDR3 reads CASRTYGLAGVRGTDTQYF. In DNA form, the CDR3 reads TGTGCCAGCAGAACCTATGGACTAGCGGGAGTTAGGGGCACAGATACGCAGTATTTT.

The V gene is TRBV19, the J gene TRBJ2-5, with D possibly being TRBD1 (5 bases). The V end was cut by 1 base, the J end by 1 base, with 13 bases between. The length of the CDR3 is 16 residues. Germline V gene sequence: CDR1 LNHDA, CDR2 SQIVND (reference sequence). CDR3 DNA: TGTGCCAGTAGTATAGTTACGACAGCTATCCAAGAGACCCAGTACTTC. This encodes CASSIVTTAIQETQYF.

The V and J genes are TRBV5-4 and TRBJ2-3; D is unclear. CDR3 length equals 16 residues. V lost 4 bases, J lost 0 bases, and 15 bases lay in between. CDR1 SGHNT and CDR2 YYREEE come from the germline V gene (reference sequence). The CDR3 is CASSPLVGVSTDTQYF. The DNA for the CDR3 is TGTGCCAGCAGCCCCCTGGTCGGTGTCAGCACAGATACGCAGTATTTT. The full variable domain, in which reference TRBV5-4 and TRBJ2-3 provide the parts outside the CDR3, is ETGVTQSPTHLIKTRGQQVTLRCSSQSGHNTVSWYQQALGQGPQFIFQYYREEENGRGNFPPRFSGLQFPNYSSELNVNALELDDSALYLCASSPLVGVSTDTQYFGPGTRLTVL.

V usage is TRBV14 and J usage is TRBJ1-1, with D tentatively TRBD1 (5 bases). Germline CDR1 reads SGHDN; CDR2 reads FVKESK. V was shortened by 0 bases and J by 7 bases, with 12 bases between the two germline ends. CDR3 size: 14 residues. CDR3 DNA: TGTGCCAGCAGCCAAGATTTGGCAGGGAATGAAGCTTTCTTT. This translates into CASSQDLAGNEAFF.

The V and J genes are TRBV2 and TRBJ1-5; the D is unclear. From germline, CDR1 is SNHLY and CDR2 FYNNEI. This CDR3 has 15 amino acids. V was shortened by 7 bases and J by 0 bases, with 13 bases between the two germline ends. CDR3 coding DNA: TGTGCCAGCAAAGTTGGCGGCAATAGCAATCAGCCCCAGCATTTT. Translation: CASKVGGNSNQPQHF.

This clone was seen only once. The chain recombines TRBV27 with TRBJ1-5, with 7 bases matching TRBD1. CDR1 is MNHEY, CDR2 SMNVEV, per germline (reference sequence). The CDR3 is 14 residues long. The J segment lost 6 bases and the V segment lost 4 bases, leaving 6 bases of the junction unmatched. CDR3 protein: CASSSATGFQPQHF. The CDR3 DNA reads TGTGCCAGCAGTTCCGCGACAGGGTTTCAGCCCCAGCATTTT.

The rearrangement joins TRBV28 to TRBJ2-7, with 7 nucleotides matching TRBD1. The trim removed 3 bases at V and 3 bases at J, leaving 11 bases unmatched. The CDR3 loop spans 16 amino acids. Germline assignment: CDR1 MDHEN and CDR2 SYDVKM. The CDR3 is CASSLGRAGGVYEQYF. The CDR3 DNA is TGTGCCAGCAGTTTGGGAAGGGCAGGGGGAGTCTACGAGCAGTACTTC.

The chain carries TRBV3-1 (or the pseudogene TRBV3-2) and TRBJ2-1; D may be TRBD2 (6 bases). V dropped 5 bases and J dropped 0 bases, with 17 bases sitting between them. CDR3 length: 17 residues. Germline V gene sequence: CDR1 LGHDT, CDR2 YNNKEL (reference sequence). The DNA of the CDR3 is TGTGCCAGCAGCGGAGGACTCCTGGACTACTCCTACAATGAGCAGTTCTTC. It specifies CASSGGLLDYSYNEQFF.

CDR3 nucleotides: TGCGCCAGCTCACTTTCGGAGGGGTCGACAATCTACGAGCAGTACTTC. Its protein is CASSLSEGSTIYEQYF. This chain uses TRBV5-1 with TRBJ2-7; D is perhaps TRBD2 (6 bases). The CDR3 spans 16 residues. Germline CDR1 and CDR2: SGHRS and YFSETQ. V lost 7 bases, J lost 3 bases, and 23 bases lay in between. Complete variable domain (other parts from reference TRBV5-1 and TRBJ2-7): KAGVTQTPRYLIKTRGQQVTLSCSPISGHRSVSWYQQTPGQGLQFLFEYFSETQRNKGNFPGRFSGRQFSNSRSEMNVSTLELGDSALYLCASSLSEGSTIYEQYFGPGTRLTVT.